This entry lists 15 T cell receptor beta chains sequenced from one sample in a study of cytomegalovirus exposure and HLA in healthy donors. It was with 60 Vbeta and 13 Jbeta primers that the PCR ran. The repertoire was sequenced with immunoSEQ multiplex PCR; TCRdb's copy has only in-frame clones and lacks some. The sample gives roughly 100,000 clones, around 80% of which show up once; about 5.4% is in the top ten. Specimen: PBMCs. These receptors were taken from a young woman in good health and CMV-seropositive.

Note on this clone: The identical CDR3 is also encoded by other nucleotide sequences in the sample. The chain recombines TRBV7-9 with TRBJ2-7; D is undetermined. Germline lookup yields CDR1 SEHNR and CDR2 FQNEAQ (reference sequence). The V and J ends lost 5 bases and 2 bases respectively, with 13 bases between them. The length of the CDR3 is 14 residues. The CDR3 DNA is TGTGCCAGCAGCCCCTCTGGCGGCCCCTACGAGCAGTACTTC. Its translation is CASSPSGGPYEQYF.

The chain recombines TRBV28 with TRBJ1-1, with D tentatively TRBD1 (5 bases). The V end was cut by 5 bases, the J end by 1 base, with 11 bases between. Germline CDR1 MDHEN, CDR2 SYDVKM. CDR3 length: 14 amino acids. The CDR3 DNA is TGTGCCAGCAGTCCTCAGGGAACGAACACTGAAGCTTTCTTT. Its translation: CASSPQGTNTEAFF.

Worth noting for this clone: The sample has other DNA sequences that encode this CDR3 too. This chain connects TRBV5-4 to TRBJ2-6, with TRBD1 as a possible D gene (6 bases). Trimming cost V 3 bases and J 2 bases, with 9 bases left between them. This CDR3 comprises 15 residues. The germline gives CDR1 SGHNT, CDR2 YYREEE (reference sequence). The CDR3 region has the DNA TGTGCCAGCAGCTATACAGGGACTGGGGCCAACGTCCTGACTTTC. Its protein product is CASSYTGTGANVLTF.

The genes are TRBV28 and TRBJ2-3; a possible D gene is TRBD2 (6 bases). Trimming took off 8 bases at V and 0 bases at J, with 21 bases between the two ends. The CDR3 has 17 residues. Per germline, CDR1 MDHEN and CDR2 SYDVKM. In DNA, the CDR3 is TGTGCCAGCGGATTCCCGCCAAGCGGGCGTAGCACAGATACGCAGTATTTT. This encodes CASGFPPSGRSTDTQYF.

The chain is built from TRBV27 and TRBJ1-1; D remains ambiguous. This CDR3 has 14 residues. Germline V gene lookup returns CDR1 MNHEY and CDR2 SMNVEV (reference sequence). Trimming cost V 2 bases and J 0 bases, with 7 bases left between them. The DNA of the CDR3 is TGTGCCAGCAGTTTAGCGGGCTTGAACACTGAAGCTTTCTTT. Its translation is CASSLAGLNTEAFF.

The CDR3 DNA reads TGCAGCGTCGGACAGGGTTGGCACCTGGGGGCTTTCTTT. This translates into CSVGQGWHLGAFF. The J gene is TRBJ1-1, the V gene TRBV29-1, with 8 bases identical to TRBD1. The CDR3 is 13 residues long. The germline V gene has CDR1 SQVTM and CDR2 ANQGSEA. J lost 11 bases, V lost 6 bases, and 14 bases had no gene match.

The V call is TRBV4-1, the J call TRBJ1-2; D is unresolved. CDR1 and CDR2 from the germline V gene are MGHRA and YSYEKL. This CDR3 has 16 residues. Trimming removed 1 base at V and 3 bases at J, with 15 bases between. CDR3 nucleotide sequence: TGCGCCAGCAGCCAAGTCGTCTCATCGCAGGACTATGGCTACACCTTC. This gives the protein CASSQVVSSQDYGYTF.

The V call is TRBV9, the J call TRBJ1-2; 7 bases map to TRBD1. J gave up 4 bases and V 4 bases, and 7 bases lay outside the gene matches. The CDR3 is 14 residues long. Per germline, CDR1 SGDLS and CDR2 YYNGEE. CDR3 sequence (DNA): TGTGCCAGCAGCCCCCAGGGGGTAGCCTATGGCTACACCTTC. Protein: CASSPQGVAYGYTF.

The chain joins TRBV28 to TRBJ2-7, with 9 bases fitting TRBD2. Germline-derived CDR1 and CDR2 are MDHEN and SYDVKM. This CDR3 has 16 residues. The V and J ends lost 6 bases and 0 bases, in that order; junction bases with no gene match: 9. Written as DNA, the CDR3 is TGTGCCAGCAGGATAGCGGGGGCAAAGAGCTCCTACGAGCAGTACTTC. It yields the protein CASRIAGAKSSYEQYF.

V gene TRBV10-1 combines with J gene TRBJ2-3; D is perhaps TRBD2 (6 bases). Germline CDR1 reads WNHNN; CDR2 reads SYGVQD (reference sequence). Trimming removed 3 bases at V and 4 bases at J, with 11 bases between. CDR3 size: 14 residues. Here the CDR3 reads CASSDGGTPDTQYF. In DNA, the CDR3 is TGCGCCAGCAGTGATGGCGGGACCCCAGATACGCAGTATTTT.

This sequence joins TRBV6-1 and TRBJ2-1; D remains ambiguous. V was cut by 7 bases and J by 10 bases, with 20 bases left in between. Germline V gives CDR1 MNHNS, CDR2 SASEGT. This CDR3 has 14 amino acids. CDR3 sequence: CASKWLTHNGEQFF. DNA of the CDR3: TGTGCCAGCAAGTGGCTAACTCACAACGGGGAGCAGTTCTTC.

The rearrangement links TRBV4-1 to TRBJ2-7; D is possibly TRBD2 (5 bases). CDR3 length: 14 residues. Germline CDR1 and CDR2: MGHRA and YSYEKL. V was shortened by 1 base and J by 10 bases, with 17 bases between the two germline ends. Here the CDR3 DNA reads TGCGCCAGCAGCCAAGGGCGGACGGAGAGGGAACAGTACTTC. Protein product: CASSQGRTEREQYF.

This chain joins TRBV28 and TRBJ1-3; 7 bases line up with TRBD1. This CDR3 region has 16 residues. Trimming cost V 3 bases and J 4 bases; bases outside gene matches: 9. The germline gives CDR1 MDHEN, CDR2 SYDVKM. The CDR3 loop reads CASSLLGGAVGNTIYF. CDR3 nucleotide sequence: TGTGCCAGCAGTTTGTTAGGGGGCGCGGTGGGAAACACCATATATTTT.

The V and J genes are TRBV15 and TRBJ2-3, with 12 bases aligning to TRBD1. CDR3 size: 16 residues. The junction had 8 bases not matched to a gene; V was cut back by 8 bases and J by 2 bases. Germline values: CDR1 LNHNV, CDR2 YYDKDF (reference sequence). The CDR3 DNA reads as TGTGCCACCGCACCGGGACAGGGGGCATCCACAGATACGCAGTATTTT. This gives the protein CATAPGQGASTDTQYF.

This chain links TRBV5-1 with TRBJ2-1; 8 bases line up with TRBD2. Per the germline V gene, CDR1 is SGHRS and CDR2 is YFSETQ. The CDR3 totals 16 residues. V lost 0 bases to trimming and J lost 0 bases; unmatched junction nucleotides: 2. The CDR3 nucleotides are TGCGCCAGCAGCTTGGTGGGGACTAGCTCCTACAATGAGCAGTTCTTC. This encodes CASSLVGTSSYNEQFF. The full variable domain, completed using reference TRBV5-1 and TRBJ2-1, is KAGVTQTPRYLIKTRGQQVTLSCSPISGHRSVSWYQQTPGQGLQFLFEYFSETQRNKGNFPGRFSGRQFSNSRSEMNVSTLELGDSALYLCASSLVGTSSYNEQFFGPGTRLTVL.